This passage covers 8 T cell receptor beta chains from one sample sequenced in a study of T cells in Graves' hyperthyroidism and ophthalmopathy (dated by TCRdb to the late 2010s). Preparation of the library involved multiplex PCR. Instrument on record: Illumina HiSeq 2000. The TCR beta CDR3 regions were amplified from the RNA transcripts. For the first round of RT-PCR on the TCR CDR3, the HTBI primer set was used together with the Qiagen OneStep RT-PCR kit. TCRdb itself trimmed the public reads at Q25 with fastp, ran MiXCR and retained productive beta chains. CDR3 protein duplicates are merged, each entry listing the most common genes and DNA. A total of hundreds of thousands of distinct CDR3 sequences appear in this sample, about 15% of them only once. The ten largest clones add up to roughly 13% of the sample. The sample consisted of blood. Receptors were obtained from a man between 18 and 29 years old with Graves' ophthalmopathy.

This clonotype has a count of ten or more. The rearrangement joins TRBV6-1 to TRBJ2-7; TRBD1 agrees at 8 bases. The CDR3 length is 14 residues. The germline gives CDR1 MNHNS, CDR2 SASEGT. With V trimmed by 5 bases and J by 2 bases, 5 bases remained unmatched. The CDR3 DNA sequence: TGTGCCAGCAGTTACCAGGGGGCTCCCTACGAGCAGTACTTC. Protein product: CASSYQGAPYEQYF.

This clonotype was counted between two and nine times. The J gene is TRBJ1-1, the V gene TRBV27; TRBD1 agrees at 9 bases. The germline CDR1 and CDR2 sequences are MNHEY and SMNVEV (reference sequence). Germline trimming cut 8 bases from V and 1 base from J; bases unmatched to any gene: 11. The CDR3 runs to 16 residues. CDR3 sequence (DNA): TGTGCCAGCCAAAGAGACAGGGGGGTCGGGAACACTGAAGCTTTCTTT. It is translated as CASQRDRGVGNTEAFF.

This clonotype was recorded many times. The chain couples TRBV7-2 to TRBJ2-1; tentative D call: TRBD2 (5 bases). The CDR3 is 15 amino acids. Deletions cut 5 bases from V and 8 bases from J, with 19 bases between. Per the germline V gene, CDR1 is SGHTA and CDR2 is FQGNSA. The CDR3 coding sequence is TGTGCCAGCAGCCGAGGAGGCGTGTTCGTTTATGAGCAGTTCTTC. As protein: CASSRGGVFVYEQFF. The variable domain in full, completed from reference TRBV7-2 and TRBJ2-1, reads GAGVSQSPSNKVTEKGKDVELRCDPISGHTALYWYRQSLGQGLEFLIYFQGNSAPDKSGLPSDRFSAERTGGSVSTLTIQRTQQEDSAVYLCASSRGGVFVYEQFFGPGTRLTVL.

This clonotype occurred many times. V usage is TRBV7-3 and J usage is TRBJ2-1, with D perhaps TRBD2 (6 bases). Germline V gene lookup returns CDR1 SGHTA and CDR2 FQGTGA. CDR3 length equals 15 residues. V shed 2 bases and J shed 4 bases, with 12 bases lying between them. CDR3 protein: CASSLLRREYNEQFF. CDR3 coding DNA: TGTGCCAGCAGCTTACTTCGGAGGGAGTACAATGAGCAGTTCTTC.

This clonotype was recorded at least ten times. The chain recombines TRBV27 with TRBJ2-2; D could derive from TRBD1 or TRBD2 (5 bases each). With 3 bases removed from V and 5 bases from J, the gap between germline ends came to 10 bases. Per germline, CDR1 MNHEY and CDR2 SMNVEV (reference sequence). This CDR3 comprises 14 residues. CDR3 in DNA: TGTGCCAGCAGTTTTGCAGGGAGAACCGGGGAGCTGTTTTTT. As protein: CASSFAGRTGELFF.

The chain uses TRBV29-1 and TRBJ2-3, with D perhaps TRBD1 (5 bases). CDR1 is SQVTM, CDR2 ANQGSEA, per germline. V shed 7 bases and J shed 3 bases, with 8 bases lying between them. The CDR3 consists of 11 residues. The CDR3 nucleotides are TGCAGCGCCGCAGGGACAGATACGCAGTATTTT. Its protein product is CSAAGTDTQYF.

There are many counts of this clonotype. V is TRBV7-9 and J is TRBJ2-1; 8 bases line up with TRBD2. J was trimmed by 7 bases and V by 2 bases; bases with no gene match: 7. The CDR3 has 15 residues. CDR1 and CDR2 (germline): SEHNR, FQNEAQ (reference sequence). The CDR3 protein is CASSLPGRGYNEQFF. CDR3 coding DNA: TGTGCCAGCAGCTTACCCGGGAGGGGTTATAATGAGCAGTTCTTC.

This clonotype occurred many times. The chain couples TRBV5-5 to TRBJ1-5, with D tentatively TRBD1 (5 bases). Trimming removed 4 bases from V and 6 bases from J, with 17 bases in between. This CDR3 is 15 amino acids long. CDR1 and CDR2 (germline): SGHKS, YYEKEE (reference sequence). CDR3 residues: CASSPEGDESQPQHF. The DNA for the CDR3 is TGTGCCAGCAGCCCAGAAGGGGATGAAAGTCAGCCCCAGCATTTT.